These 22 T cell receptor beta chains were all obtained from the same sample, sequenced in a study of T cell changes during pregnancy in multiple sclerosis (dated by TCRdb to about 2019). Libraries were prepared through the immunoSEQ multiplex PCR assay. TCRdb mirrors the immuneACCESS table, restricted to in-frame sequences. Some clones are absent from its copies; in checked studies, under half trace to an unresolved V gene, and the reason for the others is unknown. Counted in this sample were some 40,000 clones; roughly 91% of them appeared once. Around 0.6% of the sample belongs to the ten largest clones. The sample in question was CD4+ T cells from peripheral blood mononuclear cells, obtained in the first trimester of pregnancy. These receptors were collected from a female donor with multiple sclerosis, enrolled in a pregnancy study.

The chain employs TRBV7-9 and TRBJ2-7, with 7 bases that match TRBD2. Per the germline V gene, CDR1 is SEHNR and CDR2 is FQNEAQ (reference sequence). There are 12 residues in the CDR3. The V gene end was trimmed by 8 bases and the J gene end by 6 bases; junction bases not matched to a gene: 7. CDR3 sequence (DNA): TGTGCCAGCTCCCGACTAGCACTCGAGCAGTACTTC. As protein: CASSRLALEQYF.

V usage is TRBV27 and J usage is TRBJ2-3; 10 bases map to TRBD2. Germline V gene lookup returns CDR1 MNHEY and CDR2 SMNVEV (reference sequence). CDR3 length: 19 residues. V trimming: 3 bases; J trimming: 1 base; junction bases outside the gene matches: 13. The CDR3 DNA follows: TGTGCCAGCAGTTTGAGGCTAGCGGGAGTCACGCTGGGCACAGATACGCAGTATTTT. It is translated as CASSLRLAGVTLGTDTQYF.

V usage is TRBV30 and J usage is TRBJ1-2; D remains unclear. The length of the CDR3 is 13 residues. The germline gives CDR1 GTSNPN, CDR2 SVGIG (reference sequence). Trimming stripped 2 bases from V and 8 bases from J, with 15 bases between. In nucleotides, the CDR3 is TGTGCCTGGAGTCTAGACTGGTCGCGAGGCTACACCTTC. Protein sequence: CAWSLDWSRGYTF.

The chain recombines TRBV5-1 with TRBJ2-7, with TRBD1 matching 7 bases. This CDR3 is built from 14 residues. V lost 5 bases and J lost 4; bases outside the gene matches: 9. Germline CDR1 and CDR2: SGHRS and YFSETQ. CDR3 nucleotides: TGCGCCAGCAGGGCCCCGGGACAGAATTACGAGCAGTACTTC. Translating gives CASRAPGQNYEQYF.

J is TRBJ2-1 and V is TRBV6-1; 10 bases are a match to TRBD2. Losses at the gene ends were 4 bases for V and 2 bases for J; bases not matched to a gene: 2. Germline V CDR1 and CDR2: MNHNS, SASEGT. CDR3 length equals 15 residues. CDR3 coding DNA: TGTGCCAGCAGTGCCGGGACTAGCGCCTACAATGAGCAGTTCTTC. This sequence encodes CASSAGTSAYNEQFF.

This chain joins TRBV27 and TRBJ1-5; 7 nucleotides match TRBD1. Losses at the gene ends were 5 bases for V and 0 bases for J; bases not matched to a gene: 10. CDR3 size: 17 residues. Germline V CDR1 and CDR2: MNHEY, SMNVEV (reference sequence). The CDR3 here is CASSPVRGQVSNQPQHF. CDR3 nucleotide sequence: TGTGCCAGCAGTCCAGTCCGCGGACAGGTTAGCAATCAGCCCCAGCATTTT.

The chain couples TRBV27 to TRBJ2-7; 11 nucleotides agree with TRBD2. This CDR3 has 14 residues. The trim removed 6 bases at V and 1 base at J, leaving 2 bases unmatched. CDR1 and CDR2 from the germline V gene are MNHEY and SMNVEV (reference sequence). CDR3 protein: CASRGLAESYEQYF. DNA for the CDR3: TGTGCCAGCAGGGGACTAGCGGAGTCCTACGAGCAGTACTTC.

This chain joins TRBV7-2 and TRBJ2-3; 14 bases map to TRBD2. Trimming took 1 base from V and 11 from J; bases not matched to a gene: 5. There are 15 residues in the CDR3. Per germline, CDR1 SGHTA and CDR2 FQGNSA. The CDR3 nucleotides are TGTGCCAGCAGCTTAGTGGGGACTAGCGGGAGTAAGCAGTATTTT. Its translation: CASSLVGTSGSKQYF.

The chain employs TRBV15 and TRBJ1-3, with no clear D. This CDR3 region has 13 residues. Trimming stripped 7 bases from V and 4 bases from J, with 11 bases between. Per the germline V gene, CDR1 is LNHNV and CDR2 is YYDKDF (reference sequence). The CDR3 loop is CATTPPQGNTIYF. The CDR3 DNA follows: TGTGCCACCACCCCTCCCCAGGGAAACACCATATATTTT.

The rearrangement uses TRBV18 and TRBJ1-1, with TRBD1 as a possible D gene (5 bases). Germline lookup yields CDR1 KGHSH and CDR2 LQKENI. The CDR3 totals 16 residues. The V end lost 0 bases, the J end lost 6 bases, and 17 bases lay between the germline ends. CDR3 nucleotide sequence: TGTGCCAGCTCACCACCCAATTCAATCTGGGGGGCTGAAGCTTTCTTT. As protein: CASSPPNSIWGAEAFF.

V usage is TRBV5-4 and J usage is TRBJ2-7; D is perhaps TRBD2 (5 bases). Germline CDR1 SGHNT, CDR2 YYREEE (reference sequence). The length of the CDR3 is 14 residues. V gave up 0 bases and J gave up 2 bases, with 9 bases separating them. CDR3: CASSLGSAAYEQYF. The CDR3 DNA reads TGTGCCAGCAGCTTGGGTAGCGCGGCCTACGAGCAGTACTTC.

The count of this clone is one. The chain is built from TRBV5-1 and TRBJ2-3; maybe TRBD2 (6 bases). The CDR3 has 16 residues. CDR1 SGHRS and CDR2 YFSETQ come from the germline V gene. V lost 1 base to trimming and J lost 6 bases, with 18 bases between them. DNA of the CDR3: TGCGCCAGCAGCTTGTCGGCGGGACCAACTTCTGATACGCAGTATTTT. It is translated as CASSLSAGPTSDTQYF.

V is TRBV6-5 and J is TRBJ2-5; TRBD1 might be the D (5 bases). The CDR3 runs to 15 residues. Trimming took 5 bases from V and 1 from J, leaving 14 bases between them. Germline loops: CDR1 MNHEY, CDR2 SVGAGI. As DNA, the CDR3 is TGTGCCAGCAGTACCTCAGGGAACGCCCAAGAGACCCAGTACTTC. The encoded protein is CASSTSGNAQETQYF.

V is TRBV5-1 and J is TRBJ1-3; 7 positions match TRBD1. The CDR3 loop spans 14 amino acids. CDR1 SGHRS and CDR2 YFSETQ come from the germline V gene. With V trimmed by 3 bases and J by 0 bases, 0 bases remained unmatched. In nucleotides, the CDR3 is TGCGCCAGCAGCTGGGACAGCTCTGGAAACACCATATATTTT. Its translation: CASSWDSSGNTIYF.

The CDR3 DNA sequence: TGCGCCAGCAGCAGGGGGAGAGGCACTGAAGCTTTCTTT. Residues: CASSRGRGTEAFF. The rearrangement links TRBV5-1 to TRBJ1-1, with D perhaps matching TRBD1 (6 bases). Trimming shortened V by 4 bases and J by 4 bases, and 11 bases separated the two germline ends. CDR3 length: 13 amino acids. Germline-derived CDR1 and CDR2 are SGHRS and YFSETQ.

This clone was recorded a few times. The chain has TRBV2 and TRBJ2-1, with 10 bases identical to TRBD2. Germline V CDR1 and CDR2: SNHLY, FYNNEI. The CDR3 sequence is 19 residues long. Trimming at V came to 6 bases and at J to 1 base, leaving 15 bases not matched to a gene. CDR3 nucleotides: TGTGCCAGCAGCCCAGGGCCAGCGGGAGGGCCTAGGTCCTACAATGAGCAGTTCTTC. Amino acid sequence: CASSPGPAGGPRSYNEQFF.

This clone was picked up a small number of times. The chain carries TRBV2 and TRBJ1-2; no clear D gene. This CDR3 comprises 11 residues. Germline CDR1 reads SNHLY; CDR2 reads FYNNEI. The V end was cut by 4 bases, the J end by 8 bases, with 8 bases between. Written as DNA, the CDR3 is TGTGCCAGCAGTGTGGCCAGGGGCTACACCTTC. This translates into CASSVARGYTF.

This clone was counted only a few times. The chain carries TRBV10-3 and TRBJ2-7; 7 positions agree with TRBD2. From germline, CDR1 is ENHRY and CDR2 SYGVKD. CDR3 length: 14 amino acids. The V and J ends lost 7 bases and 0 bases, in that order; junction bases with no gene match: 6. The CDR3 here is CAITSGTGSYEQYF. The CDR3 DNA sequence: TGTGCCATCACGAGCGGGACGGGCTCCTACGAGCAGTACTTC.

The rearrangement uses TRBV11-2 and TRBJ1-2; D perhaps matches TRBD1 (5 bases). V lost 1 base to trimming and J lost 0 bases, with 15 bases between them. Germline V CDR1 and CDR2: SGHAT, FQNNGV. The CDR3 loop spans 17 amino acids. CDR3: CASSLATDSIANYGYTF. The CDR3 coding sequence is TGTGCCAGCAGCTTAGCCACTGACAGTATAGCTAACTATGGCTACACCTTC.

The V call is TRBV29-1, the J call TRBJ2-1; the D gene is possibly TRBD2 (6 bases). CDR3 length: 14 residues. The germline gives CDR1 SQVTM, CDR2 ANQGSEA. The CDR3 nucleotides read TGCAGTTTTCCCCCCGGGAGTATTGACGATGAGCAGTTCTTC. This sequence encodes CSFPPGSIDDEQFF.

The chain combines TRBV11-2 with TRBJ1-1, with TRBD1 as a possible D gene (5 bases). Looked up from germline, CDR1 is SGHAT and CDR2 is FQNNGV. V gave up 5 bases and J gave up 6 bases, with 16 bases separating them. The CDR3 is made up of 14 amino acids. The CDR3 reads CASSKTVFDAEAFF. The CDR3 DNA sequence: TGTGCCAGCAGCAAGACAGTTTTTGACGCTGAAGCTTTCTTT.

In DNA, the CDR3 is TGCGCCAGCAGCTTGGCCGGGGAGTTCTCTGGAAACACCATATATTTT. It is translated as CASSLAGEFSGNTIYF. V usage is TRBV5-1 and J usage is TRBJ1-3; D unresolved. V lost 0 bases, J lost 0 bases, and 10 bases lay in between. Per the germline V gene, CDR1 is SGHRS and CDR2 is YFSETQ. The CDR3 runs 16 residues.